Each of the 27 T cell receptor beta chains below was sequenced from the same sample in a study of CD8+CD57+ T cells in acquired aplastic anemia. TCR beta VDJ combinations and CDR3 sequences were profiled from genomic DNA. One entry per CDR3 protein, called by TCRdb with MiXCR from the reads. The repertoire holds some 130,000 distinct CDR3 sequences, with around two fifths as singletons. Sequenced sample: sorted CD4+, CD8+, or CD8+CD57+ T cells (not recorded which) from PBMCs. These receptors all stem from a human donor in good health, serving as a control.

This clonotype was picked up many times. The V call is TRBV19, the J call TRBJ1-6; D perhaps matches TRBD1 (6 bases). Germline V gene data show CDR1 as LNHDA and CDR2 as SQIVND (reference sequence). Trimming pared 4 bases from V and 10 bases from J, leaving 17 bases between. The CDR3 is made up of 15 amino acids. The CDR3 is CASSSNSHRASPLHF. The CDR3 region has the DNA TGTGCCAGTAGTAGCAACTCCCACAGGGCGTCACCCCTCCACTTT.

This clonotype came up many times. The chain is built from TRBV2 and TRBJ2-7; possibly TRBD1 for D (5 bases). Trimming took 5 bases from V and 0 from J, leaving 8 bases between them. The germline V gene encodes CDR1 SNHLY and CDR2 FYNNEI. This CDR3 spans 13 amino acids. CDR3 DNA sequence: TGTGCCAGCAGTACAGGACACTCCTACGAGCAGTACTTC. Protein sequence: CASSTGHSYEQYF.

This clonotype was seen many times. V and J are TRBV5-1 and TRBJ1-2, with TRBD1 matching over 11 bases. Germline-derived CDR1 and CDR2 are SGHRS and YFSETQ. The CDR3 runs to 16 residues. V was clipped by 0 bases and J by 4 bases; unmatched bases: 5. The CDR3, as DNA: TGCGCCAGCAGCTTGGTGGGACAGGGGGGCCCCTATGGCTACACCTTC. As protein: CASSLVGQGGPYGYTF. The whole variable domain, remainder taken from reference TRBV5-1 and TRBJ1-2, is KAGVTQTPRYLIKTRGQQVTLSCSPISGHRSVSWYQQTPGQGLQFLFEYFSETQRNKGNFPGRFSGRQFSNSRSEMNVSTLELGDSALYLCASSLVGQGGPYGYTFGSGTRLTVV.

Regarding this clonotype: The junction departs from germline at one end; a sequencing error may be responsible. The V gene is TRBV3-1, the J gene TRBJ2-5, with D hard to call. CDR3 size: 11 residues. CDR1 and CDR2 (germline): LGHDT, YNNKEL (reference sequence). DNA of the CDR3: TGTGCCAGCAGCCAAGGGAGCACCCGGTACTTC. Its translation is CASSQGSTRYF.

A note on this clonotype: This may be a read error, as it is one base from a much larger clone. Likely a read error: the CDR3 ends without its conserved phenylalanine or tryptophan. The CDR3 protein is CASDKNTDTQYS. For the CDR3, the DNA is TGTGCCAGCGACAAAAACACAGATACGCAGTATTCT. The chain is built from TRBV7-2 and TRBJ2-3, with D unclear. This CDR3 is built from 12 residues. Trimming left V 8 bases short and J 2 bases short, with 8 bases between. Germline V gene sequence: CDR1 SGHTA, CDR2 FQGNSA.

The chain employs TRBV5-1 and TRBJ1-6, with 12 bases lining up with TRBD1. Trimming at V came to 0 bases and at J to 9 bases, leaving 7 bases not matched to a gene. This CDR3 spans 17 amino acids. Germline V lookup: CDR1 SGHRS, CDR2 YFSETQ. As DNA, the CDR3 is TGCGCCAGCAGCTTGGAGGGACAGGGGGCGCCGGGTTCACCCCTCCACTTT. This encodes CASSLEGQGAPGSPLHF.

The CDR3 reads CAIRELDKPYEQYF. The CDR3, as DNA: TGTGCCATCAGGGAGCTGGACAAGCCCTACGAGCAGTACTTC. The chain recombines TRBV10-3 with TRBJ2-7; perhaps TRBD1 as D (5 bases). From germline, CDR1 is ENHRY and CDR2 SYGVKD. Deletions cut 6 bases from V and 2 bases from J, with 14 bases between. This CDR3 has 14 residues.

Regarding this clonotype: One base away lies a much larger clone, so this may be a sequencing read error. For the CDR3, the DNA is TGTGCCAGCAACGTAGGGGGGCTCACAGATACGCAGTATTTT. Protein: CASNVGGLTDTQYF. The chain links TRBV9 to TRBJ2-3; either TRBD1 or TRBD2 may fit D (6 bases each). The CDR3 totals 14 residues. The germline gives CDR1 SGDLS, CDR2 YYNGEE.

This clonotype was counted ten times or more. This sequence joins TRBV20-1 and TRBJ1-3; D uncertain. V was clipped by 0 bases and J by 2 bases, with 11 bases between them. From germline, CDR1 is DFQATT and CDR2 SNEGSKA (reference sequence). CDR3 length: 15 amino acids. In nucleotides, the CDR3 is TGCAGTGCTAGAGATCTAGGGCAAACTGGAAACACCATATATTTT. It yields the protein CSARDLGQTGNTIYF.

Concerning this clonotype: This may stem from a read error, because a much larger clone lies one nucleotide away. The chain couples TRBV6-5 to TRBJ1-2; D possibly corresponds to TRBD1 (6 bases). V was trimmed by 3 bases and J by 4 bases, leaving 12 bases between them. CDR1 is MNHEY, CDR2 SVGAGI, per germline. The CDR3 sequence is 14 residues long. CDR3 sequence reads: CASSYGGFTYGYTF. CDR3 DNA: TGTGCCAGCAGTTATGGGGGCTTCACCTATGGCTACACCTTC.

This clonotype was counted many times. CDR3 loop: CASSLDGTYGYTF. Here the CDR3 DNA reads TGTGCCAGCAGCCTGGACGGTACCTATGGCTACACCTTC. This sequence joins TRBV7-2 and TRBJ1-2, with D unclear. There are 13 residues in the CDR3. V lost 5 bases and J 4 bases, leaving 11 bases between the germline ends. Germline lookup yields CDR1 SGHTA and CDR2 FQGNSA.

Many counts were recorded for this clonotype. A much larger clone lies one base from this, so it may be a read error. The V and J genes are TRBV29-1 and TRBJ2-1; D gene uncertain. The CDR3 totals 13 residues. Germline V gene sequence: CDR1 SQVTM, CDR2 ANQGSEA. In DNA form, the CDR3 reads TGCAGCGTTGGAACACAGCCCTACAATGGGCAGTTCTTC. It is translated as CSVGTQPYNGQFF.

The sample holds many counts of this clonotype. The chain uses TRBV28 and TRBJ1-1; D is undetermined. Germline loops: CDR1 MDHEN, CDR2 SYDVKM. The CDR3 covers 14 residues. The V end lost 2 bases, the J end lost 0 bases, and 7 bases lay between the germline ends. The CDR3 coding sequence is TGTGCCAGCAGTTTAAGCCAGATGAACACTGAAGCTTTCTTT. This codes for CASSLSQMNTEAFF.

Written as DNA, the CDR3 is TGCAGCGTTGAATGGCAGGGGCACTCCTACGAGCAGTACTTC. Translation gives CSVEWQGHSYEQYF. The V gene is TRBV29-1, the J gene TRBJ2-7, with a tentative D call TRBD1 (6 bases). Germline CDR1 and CDR2: SQVTM and ANQGSEA. The CDR3 is 14 amino acids. V was trimmed by 2 bases and J by 0 bases, leaving 11 bases between them.

This clonotype came up many times. V gene TRBV28 combines with J gene TRBJ1-6; the match to TRBD1 covers 9 bases. The CDR3 sequence is 15 residues long. V shed 1 base and J 7 bases; nucleotides not matched to a gene: 2. Germline-derived CDR1 and CDR2 are MDHEN and SYDVKM. The CDR3: CASSLYGTGNSPLHF. Here the CDR3 DNA reads TGTGCCAGCAGTTTATATGGGACAGGGAATTCACCCCTCCACTTT. Using reference TRBV28 and TRBJ1-6 for the parts outside the CDR3, the full variable domain is DVKVTQSSRYLVKRTGEKVFLECVQDMDHENMFWYRQDPGLGLRLIYFSYDVKMKEKGDIPEGYSVSREKKERFSLILESASTNQTSMYLCASSLYGTGNSPLHFGNGTRLTVT.

This clonotype was found a few times. This chain links TRBV6-1 with TRBJ1-1; D uncertain. This CDR3 is built from 14 residues. V lost 11 bases and J 0 bases, leaving 16 bases between the germline ends. Germline-derived CDR1 and CDR2 are MNHNS and SASEGT. The DNA of the CDR3 is TGTGCCTCATCCAAGGAGGGCTTGAACACTGAAGCTTTCTTT. It specifies CASSKEGLNTEAFF.

V and J are TRBV7-6 and TRBJ1-5; no reliable D call. Trimming removed 3 bases from V and 5 bases from J, with 2 bases in between. Germline CDR1 and CDR2: SGHVS and FNYEAQ. There are 11 residues in the CDR3. CDR3 residues: CASSFDQPQHF. Written as DNA, the CDR3 is TGTGCCAGCAGCTTCGATCAGCCCCAGCATTTT.

This clonotype was found many times. The chain links TRBV12-3 or TRBV12-4 to TRBJ1-4; D unresolved. The CDR3 consists of 15 residues. The V end lost 6 bases, the J end lost 8 bases, and 19 bases lay between the germline ends. The CDR3 coding sequence is TGTGCCAGCAGCCGCACGGCGAGCCCATCGGAAAAACTGTTTTTT. Its protein is CASSRTASPSEKLFF.

This clonotype showed up just a few times. The rearrangement uses TRBV5-1 and TRBJ2-4, with D unclear. The length of the CDR3 is 16 residues. Trimming took 0 bases from V and 1 from J, leaving 11 bases between them. Germline CDR1 and CDR2: SGHRS and YFSETQ. DNA of the CDR3: TGCGCCAGCAGCTTGGTAGGTTTGGGGGCCAAAAACATTCAGTACTTC. The encoded protein is CASSLVGLGAKNIQYF. Supplemented by reference TRBV5-1 and TRBJ2-4, the full variable domain reads KAGVTQTPRYLIKTRGQQVTLSCSPISGHRSVSWYQQTPGQGLQFLFEYFSETQRNKGNFPGRFSGRQFSNSRSEMNVSTLELGDSALYLCASSLVGLGAKNIQYFGAGTRLSVL.

J is TRBJ2-7 and V is TRBV30, with 8 bases identical to TRBD1. Germline CDR1 reads GTSNPN; CDR2 reads SVGIG (reference sequence). There are 11 residues in the CDR3. With 8 bases clipped from V and 3 bases from J, the junction kept 3 bases outside the gene matches. The CDR3 loop is CAGQGSYEQYF. The CDR3 DNA follows: TGTGCCGGACAGGGCAGCTACGAGCAGTACTTC.

Worth noting for this clonotype: A much larger clone sits a single nucleotide away, making a read error possible. The J gene is TRBJ2-5, the V gene TRBV20-1, with 9 bases lining up with TRBD1. Germline V gene lookup returns CDR1 DFQATT and CDR2 SNEGSKA (reference sequence). This CDR3 contains 12 residues. CDR3 DNA: TGCCGTGCGCCGACAGGGGGGGAGACCCAGTACTTC. Translated, it gives CRAPTGGETQYF.

This clonotype was picked up many times. The chain couples TRBV5-5 to TRBJ2-1, with 9 bases identical to TRBD1. Germline values: CDR1 SGHKS, CDR2 YYEKEE (reference sequence). The V and J ends lost 3 bases and 1 base, in that order; junction bases with no gene match: 2. The CDR3 extends over 15 amino acids. The CDR3, as DNA: TGTGCCAGCAGCTACGGACAGGGGTCCTACAATGAGCAGTTCTTC. This encodes CASSYGQGSYNEQFF.

This clonotype was seen repeatedly, ten times or more. The chain employs TRBV5-1 and TRBJ1-6; 9 bases are a match to TRBD1. Germline CDR1 reads SGHRS; CDR2 reads YFSETQ. V gave up 5 bases and J gave up 5 bases; unmatched junction bases: 8. The CDR3 loop spans 16 amino acids. Written as DNA, the CDR3 is TGCGCCAGCAGTCTTACAGGGGGCTTAGATAATTCACCCCTCCACTTT. Translating gives CASSLTGGLDNSPLHF.

In its sample, this clonotype was seen many times. This chain uses TRBV5-1 with TRBJ1-1; D might be TRBD1 (6 bases). The CDR3 length is 12 residues. Between the trimmed V and J ends, which lost 0 bases and 8 bases, there was a span of 8 bases. Germline CDR1 is SGHRS and CDR2 is YFSETQ. Written as DNA, the CDR3 is TGCGCCAGCAGCTTGGATCAGGGGGAAGCTTTCTTT. It specifies CASSLDQGEAFF. Together with reference TRBV5-1 and TRBJ1-1, the CDR3 gives the full variable domain: KAGVTQTPRYLIKTRGQQVTLSCSPISGHRSVSWYQQTPGQGLQFLFEYFSETQRNKGNFPGRFSGRQFSNSRSEMNVSTLELGDSALYLCASSLDQGEAFFGQGTRLTVV.

Only one count was recorded for this clonotype. The chain is built from TRBV7-8 and TRBJ1-3, with a tentative D call TRBD1 (5 bases). Germline assignment: CDR1 SGHVS and CDR2 FQNEAQ. This CDR3 has 13 amino acids. The V and J ends lost 5 bases and 4 bases respectively, with 9 bases between them. The CDR3 DNA is TGTGCCAGCAGCGATGGGGGAGGAAACACCATATATTTT. Residues: CASSDGGGNTIYF.

J is TRBJ1-4 and V is TRBV11-1; possibly TRBD1 for D (5 bases). The J call may be incorrect, as the DNA end agrees better with TRBJ2-2. Germline lookup yields CDR1 SGHAT and CDR2 FQDESV (reference sequence). This CDR3 region has 15 residues. Here the CDR3 reads CASSALAGKTGELFF. CDR3 nucleotides: TGTGCCAGCAGCGCATTGGCAGGGAAAACCGGGGAGCTGTTTTTT.

The chain uses TRBV24-1 and TRBJ1-2; D is unclear. Per the germline V gene, CDR1 is KGHDR and CDR2 is SFDVKD. The V and J ends lost 10 bases and 1 base respectively, with 12 bases between them. This CDR3 contains 13 residues. The CDR3 spells CATFSPGNYGYTF. The CDR3 DNA follows: TGTGCCACGTTTTCCCCGGGTAACTATGGCTACACCTTC.